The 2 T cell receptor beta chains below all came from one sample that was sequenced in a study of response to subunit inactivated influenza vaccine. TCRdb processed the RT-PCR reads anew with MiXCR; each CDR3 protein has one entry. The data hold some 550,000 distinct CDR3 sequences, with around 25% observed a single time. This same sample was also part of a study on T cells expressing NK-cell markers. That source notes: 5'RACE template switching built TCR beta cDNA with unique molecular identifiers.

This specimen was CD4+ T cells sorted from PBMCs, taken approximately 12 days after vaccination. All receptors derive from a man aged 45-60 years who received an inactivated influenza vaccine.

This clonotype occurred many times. CDR3 loop: CASSQGTRDQETQYF. The DNA for the CDR3 is TGTGCCAGCAGCCAAGGGACTAGAGATCAAGAGACCCAGTACTTC. The chain employs TRBV4-2 and TRBJ2-5, with 7 bases matching TRBD2. The CDR3 consists of 15 residues. The germline V gene has CDR1 LGHNA and CDR2 YNFKEQ. Trimming at V came to 1 base and at J to 2 bases, leaving 4 bases not matched to a gene.

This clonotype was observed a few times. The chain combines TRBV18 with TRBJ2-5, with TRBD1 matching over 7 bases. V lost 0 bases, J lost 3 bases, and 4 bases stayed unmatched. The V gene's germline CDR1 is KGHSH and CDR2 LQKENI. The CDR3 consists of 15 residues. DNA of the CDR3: TGTGCCAGCTCACCACCTATGGGACAGAAAGAGACCCAGTACTTC. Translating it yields CASSPPMGQKETQYF.